Each of the 3 T cell receptor beta chains below was sequenced from the same sample in a study of Graves' ophthalmopathy and Graves' hyperthyroidism. RNA served as the template for amplifying TCR beta CDR3 regions. First-round RT-PCR employed HTBI primers, with a second-round multiplex PCR after it. TCRdb re-called the multiplex PCR reads with MiXCR, one entry per CDR3 protein. The table shows about 600,000 distinct CDR3 sequences, with approximately 37% occurring only once. The sequencing input was peripheral blood or thyroid tissue (not recorded which). These receptors were obtained from an adult man with Graves' hyperthyroidism.

This sequence joins TRBV15 and TRBJ2-3, with 7 bases fitting TRBD1. CDR1 is LNHNV, CDR2 YYDKDF, per germline (reference sequence). The CDR3 is 17 amino acids. J lost 5 bases, V lost 3 bases, and 14 bases had no gene match. The CDR3 is CATSRTPGTVRGDTQYF. The DNA of the CDR3 is TGTGCCACCAGCAGGACGCCCGGGACAGTCCGGGGAGATACGCAGTATTTT.

A word on this clonotype: One junction end disagrees with the germline gene, perhaps due to a read error. J is TRBJ2-7 and V is TRBV12-3 or TRBV12-4, with D unresolved. The CDR3 is made up of 14 amino acids. CDR3 residues: CASSLSVNSYERYF. CDR3 DNA: TGTGCCAGCAGTTTATCGGTTAACTCCTACGAGCGGTACTTC.

In this sample, this clonotype turned up many times. This sequence joins TRBV12-3 or TRBV12-4 and TRBJ1-3; D not certain. There are 16 residues in the CDR3. Trimming removed 6 bases at V and 0 bases at J, with 15 bases between. Here the CDR3 DNA reads TGTGCCAGCAGACAGCCCGGCGGAGACTCTGGAAACACCATATATTTT. Translated: CASRQPGGDSGNTIYF.